These 30 T cell receptor beta chains originate from one sample sequenced in a study of cytomegalovirus exposure and HLA in healthy donors (dated by TCRdb to 2016 to 2017). Library creation used the immunoSEQ multiplex PCR assay. For the multiplex PCR, a mixture combining 60 forward primers for TCR Vbeta segments and 13 reverse primers for TCR Jbeta segments was used. This immuneACCESS table, as held by TCRdb, lists in-frame sequences with V and J called but not all clones. Of the missing ones, under half trace to an unresolved V gene in checked studies; the others have no known cause. The sample table records 74,000 or so clones. The ten largest clones capture 1.5% of the sample. Specimen: PBMCs. These TCRs come from a woman aged 60 to 75 in good health and CMV-seronegative.

The J gene is TRBJ2-7, the V gene TRBV2; TRBD2 matches at 7 bases. The germline gives CDR1 SNHLY, CDR2 FYNNEI. This CDR3 has 13 residues. The trim removed 8 bases at V and 2 bases at J, leaving 6 bases unmatched. CDR3 amino acids: CASALAETYEQYF. The CDR3 DNA sequence: TGTGCCAGCGCGCTAGCGGAAACCTACGAGCAGTACTTC. Based on the CDR3 plus reference TRBV2 and TRBJ2-7, the full variable domain is EPEVTQTPSHQVTQMGQEVILRCVPISNHLYFYWYRQILGQKVEFLVSFYNNEISEKSEIFDDQFSVERPDGSNFTLKIRSTKLEDSAMYFCASALAETYEQYFGPGTRLTVT.

The chain is built from TRBV5-1 and TRBJ2-5, with 7 bases matching TRBD1. After removal of 4 bases from V and 3 bases from J, the junction contained 6 bases not matched to a gene. Looked up from germline, CDR1 is SGHRS and CDR2 is YFSETQ. CDR3 size: 14 residues. CDR3 region: CASSLTGTEETQYF. CDR3 nucleotides: TGCGCCAGCAGCCTGACAGGGACGGAAGAGACCCAGTACTTC.

The chain carries TRBV6-9 and TRBJ1-3; D possibly corresponds to TRBD1 (5 bases). CDR1 MNHGY and CDR2 SVAAGI come from the germline V gene. The CDR3 spans 17 residues. The V end was cut by 5 bases, the J end by 2 bases, with 19 bases between. CDR3 loop: CASSPTSAGKPGNTIYF. DNA for the CDR3: TGTGCCAGCAGTCCCACCTCCGCAGGGAAACCTGGAAACACCATATATTTT.

This chain joins TRBV28 and TRBJ2-7; the match to TRBD1 covers 7 bases. Trimming removed 3 bases from V and 3 bases from J; junction bases left unmatched: 8. The CDR3 has 15 amino acids. CDR1 MDHEN and CDR2 SYDVKM come from the germline V gene. CDR3 amino acids: CASSFPGQYHYEQYF. In nucleotides, the CDR3 is TGTGCCAGCAGTTTCCCGGGACAGTATCACTACGAGCAGTACTTC. Supplemented by reference TRBV28 and TRBJ2-7, the full variable domain reads DVKVTQSSRYLVKRTGEKVFLECVQDMDHENMFWYRQDPGLGLRLIYFSYDVKMKEKGDIPEGYSVSREKKERFSLILESASTNQTSMYLCASSFPGQYHYEQYFGPGTRLTVT.

J is TRBJ2-7 and V is TRBV7-9; 10 bases line up with TRBD2. The CDR3 runs 14 residues. The V segment lost 7 bases and the J segment 0 bases; nucleotides outside the gene matches: 3. From germline, CDR1 is SEHNR and CDR2 FQNEAQ (reference sequence). CDR3 amino acids: CASKTSGSSYEQYF. The CDR3 nucleotides are TGTGCCAGCAAGACTAGCGGGTCCTCCTACGAGCAGTACTTC. Combining the CDR3 with reference TRBV7-9 and TRBJ2-7 gives the whole variable domain DTGVSQNPRHKITKRGQNVTFRCDPISEHNRLYWYRQTLGQGPEFLTYFQNEAQLEKSRLLSDRFSAERPKGSFSTLEIQRTEQGDSAMYLCASKTSGSSYEQYFGPGTRLTVT.

The V call is TRBV14, the J call TRBJ1-2; possibly TRBD1 for D (5 bases). Between the trimmed V and J ends, which lost 0 bases and 6 bases, there was a span of 14 bases. Germline CDR1 SGHDN, CDR2 FVKESK. The CDR3 spans 15 residues. The CDR3 DNA reads as TGTGCCAGCAGCCAAGATGTTCAGGGATTCCATGGCTACACCTTC. It codes for CASSQDVQGFHGYTF.

The rearrangement uses TRBV28 and TRBJ2-5; 8 bases line up with TRBD1. This CDR3 contains 14 residues. Looked up from germline, CDR1 is MDHEN and CDR2 is SYDVKM. The junction had 7 bases not matched to a gene; V was cut back by 5 bases and J by 5 bases. The chain's CDR3 is CASSPTGEWETQYF. The CDR3 DNA sequence: TGTGCCAGCAGTCCGACAGGGGAGTGGGAGACCCAGTACTTC.

V and J are TRBV28 and TRBJ2-3; D call uncertain. The CDR3 totals 14 residues. With 7 bases removed from V and 3 bases from J, the gap between germline ends came to 14 bases. CDR1 MDHEN and CDR2 SYDVKM come from the germline V gene. CDR3 sequence reads: CASTRLGKTDTQYF. CDR3 DNA sequence: TGTGCCAGCACTCGGCTGGGCAAGACAGATACGCAGTATTTT.

This chain uses TRBV6-5 with TRBJ2-7, with 7 bases fitting TRBD1. Trimming cost V 5 bases and J 2 bases; bases outside gene matches: 6. CDR1 and CDR2 from the germline V gene are MNHEY and SVGAGI. The length of the CDR3 is 14 residues. CDR3 sequence reads: CASSKHRGAYEQYF. The CDR3 nucleotides read TGTGCCAGCAGTAAACACAGGGGTGCCTACGAGCAGTACTTC.

The CDR3 reads CAIKDRVNTEAFF. The CDR3 bases are TGTGCCATCAAGGACAGGGTCAACACTGAAGCTTTCTTT. The chain is built from TRBV19 and TRBJ1-1; the match to TRBD1 covers 8 bases. V lost 10 bases, J lost 2 bases, and 6 bases stayed unmatched. Germline assignment: CDR1 LNHDA and CDR2 SQIVND (reference sequence). The CDR3 totals 13 residues.

The chain carries TRBV28 and TRBJ1-1; unclear D gene. Germline-derived CDR1 and CDR2 are MDHEN and SYDVKM. This CDR3 region has 16 residues. Trimming cost V 4 bases and J 1 base, with 16 bases left between them. The CDR3 sequence is CASSSPVLYGNTEAFF. The DNA of the CDR3 is TGTGCCAGCAGTTCACCAGTCTTATATGGGAACACTGAAGCTTTCTTT.

The V gene is TRBV5-4, the J gene TRBJ1-4, with D perhaps TRBD1 (6 bases). V gave up 0 bases and J gave up 5 bases, with 8 bases separating them. The CDR3 consists of 14 residues. Germline CDR1 is SGHNT and CDR2 is YYREEE (reference sequence). The CDR3 sequence is CASSLGQDNEKLFF. The CDR3 nucleotides read TGTGCCAGCAGCTTGGGACAGGACAATGAAAAACTGTTTTTT.

V is TRBV27 and J is TRBJ2-5; 10 bases are shared with TRBD2. This CDR3 comprises 17 residues. Trimming at V came to 1 base and at J to 1 base, leaving 6 bases not matched to a gene. Germline CDR1 is MNHEY and CDR2 is SMNVEV (reference sequence). CDR3 region: CASSLYPQREGQETQYF. The CDR3 nucleotides read TGTGCCAGCAGTTTATATCCCCAGCGGGAGGGCCAAGAGACCCAGTACTTC.

V and J are TRBV11-2 and TRBJ1-3; D unresolved. The V and J ends lost 2 bases and 0 bases respectively, with 5 bases between them. The germline CDR1 and CDR2 sequences are SGHAT and FQNNGV. This CDR3 spans 14 amino acids. The CDR3 is CASSLYNSGNTIYF. The CDR3, as DNA: TGTGCCAGCAGCTTATATAACTCTGGAAACACCATATATTTT.

The chain has TRBV30 and TRBJ2-2, with 10 bases fitting TRBD1. CDR1 and CDR2 from the germline V gene are GTSNPN and SVGIG (reference sequence). The V gene end was trimmed by 2 bases and the J gene end by 1 base; junction bases not matched to a gene: 10. The CDR3 sequence is 18 residues long. The CDR3, as DNA: TGTGCCTGGAGTAGAGGACAGGGGGTTTTTGGGAACACCGGGGAGCTGTTTTTT. As protein: CAWSRGQGVFGNTGELFF.

The rearrangement joins TRBV4-3 to TRBJ2-1; 9 bases agree with TRBD2. J gave up 5 bases and V 3 bases, and 14 bases lay outside the gene matches. From germline, CDR1 is LGHNA and CDR2 YSLEER. The CDR3 totals 18 residues. In nucleotides, the CDR3 is TGCGCCAGCAGCCAGTCAGCGGGAGGCTGGGGTTTAAACAATGAGCAGTTCTTC. Translating gives CASSQSAGGWGLNNEQFF.

The rearrangement links TRBV7-9 to TRBJ1-2, with 7 bases aligning to TRBD1. The germline CDR1 and CDR2 sequences are SEHNR and FQNEAQ (reference sequence). Trimming removed 5 bases from V and 7 bases from J; junction bases left unmatched: 10. This CDR3 is 14 amino acids long. CDR3 DNA: TGTGCCAGCAGCCTTACGACAGGGACAGTTGGCTACACCTTC. It codes for CASSLTTGTVGYTF.

The V and J genes are TRBV5-5 and TRBJ1-2, with a weak D call TRBD1 (6 bases). Germline V lookup: CDR1 SGHKS, CDR2 YYEKEE (reference sequence). V was shortened by 2 bases and J by 3 bases, with 23 bases between the two germline ends. The CDR3 totals 18 residues. CDR3 in DNA: TGTGCCAGCAGCTTTGAGAACGTTTATCAGGGGAGGGACTATGGCTACACCTTC. Protein: CASSFENVYQGRDYGYTF.

This rearrangement joins TRBV5-1 to TRBJ2-7; 10 bases map to TRBD1. Germline assignment: CDR1 SGHRS and CDR2 YFSETQ. Trimming removed 4 bases from V and 5 bases from J; junction bases left unmatched: 12. The length of the CDR3 is 16 residues. CDR3: CASSAGQGGRGHEQYF. The CDR3 DNA sequence: TGCGCCAGCAGCGCAGGACAGGGGGGACGGGGCCACGAGCAGTACTTC.

The chain combines TRBV19 with TRBJ2-1; TRBD2 might be the D (6 bases). CDR1 is LNHDA and CDR2 is SQIVND in the germline V gene (reference sequence). V was pared by 9 bases and J by 0 bases, with 15 bases between. This CDR3 region has 15 residues. The CDR3 nucleotides are TGTGCCAGCCGTACCCGGGGGAGCTCCTACAATGAGCAGTTCTTC. This sequence encodes CASRTRGSSYNEQFF.

V is TRBV7-9 and J is TRBJ2-7, with TRBD1 as a possible D gene (5 bases). Between the trimmed V and J ends, which lost 8 bases and 5 bases, there was a span of 16 bases. Per the germline V gene, CDR1 is SEHNR and CDR2 is FQNEAQ (reference sequence). This CDR3 has 13 amino acids. The CDR3 protein is CASLSRGQDEQYF. CDR3 nucleotide sequence: TGTGCCAGCCTCTCAAGGGGTCAAGACGAGCAGTACTTC.

The genes are TRBV20-1 and TRBJ2-5; D is perhaps TRBD1 (6 bases). Germline V CDR1 and CDR2: DFQATT, SNEGSKA (reference sequence). The CDR3 has 10 residues. The V end lost 6 bases, the J end lost 11 bases, and 13 bases lay between the germline ends. Here the CDR3 reads CSAGAWEQYF. CDR3 DNA sequence: TGCAGTGCGGGGGCCTGGGAGCAGTACTTC.

CDR3 amino acids: CASSRLAAASYEQYF. The CDR3 DNA follows: TGTGCCAGCAGCCGACTAGCGGCTGCCTCCTACGAGCAGTACTTC. The chain recombines TRBV14 with TRBJ2-7; 9 nucleotides agree with TRBD2. Germline loops: CDR1 SGHDN, CDR2 FVKESK. V was pared by 4 bases and J by 0 bases, with 4 bases of the junction left unmatched. The CDR3 extends over 15 amino acids.

V usage is TRBV28 and J usage is TRBJ2-7; possibly TRBD2 for D (6 bases). V was shortened by 5 bases and J by 2 bases, with 16 bases between the two germline ends. Germline V lookup: CDR1 MDHEN, CDR2 SYDVKM. This CDR3 comprises 15 residues. The CDR3 coding sequence is TGTGCCAGCAGTCCGACGGGGGTTTGGACCTACGAGCAGTACTTC. As protein: CASSPTGVWTYEQYF.

The chain recombines TRBV5-1 with TRBJ2-3; TRBD1 might be the D (6 bases). The germline gives CDR1 SGHRS, CDR2 YFSETQ. V lost 2 bases and J 2 bases, leaving 9 bases between the germline ends. There are 14 residues in the CDR3. CDR3 DNA sequence: TGCGCCAGCAGCTTCGGACAGCTCACAGATACGCAGTATTTT. This encodes CASSFGQLTDTQYF.

This sequence joins TRBV5-1 and TRBJ2-4; D possibly corresponds to TRBD1 (6 bases). This CDR3 is built from 19 residues. V lost 4 bases and J 1 base, leaving 24 bases between the germline ends. Germline V lookup: CDR1 SGHRS, CDR2 YFSETQ. The CDR3 DNA is TGCGCCAGCAGCCCTTCAACGATAAGGGGGAAGAGGGCCAAAAACATTCAGTACTTC. Protein: CASSPSTIRGKRAKNIQYF.

This chain connects TRBV5-1 to TRBJ2-6; a weak D match, TRBD1 (5 bases). Germline V CDR1 and CDR2: SGHRS, YFSETQ. This CDR3 region has 15 residues. Between the trimmed V and J ends, which lost 4 bases and 4 bases, there was a span of 12 bases. In nucleotides, the CDR3 is TGCGCCAGCAGCGCCACAGGTTCGGGGGCCAACGTCCTGACTTTC. This encodes CASSATGSGANVLTF.

Note on this clone: This specimen includes other DNA sequences encoding the same CDR3. This chain joins TRBV5-4 and TRBJ2-7, with TRBD1 matching over 7 bases. The germline V gene encodes CDR1 SGHNT and CDR2 YYREEE (reference sequence). The CDR3 length is 15 residues. Germline trimming cut 0 bases from V and 0 bases from J; bases unmatched to any gene: 3. The CDR3 DNA sequence: TGTGCCAGCAGCTTGGGACAGGGTTCCTCCTACGAGCAGTACTTC. Translated: CASSLGQGSSYEQYF.

The rearrangement joins TRBV11-2 to TRBJ2-7, with 12 bases identical to TRBD2. From germline, CDR1 is SGHAT and CDR2 FQNNGV. The V and J ends lost 3 bases and 6 bases, in that order; junction bases with no gene match: 9. This CDR3 is built from 16 residues. The CDR3 loop reads CASSFALAGGPAEQYF. CDR3 nucleotide sequence: TGTGCCAGCAGCTTTGCTCTAGCGGGAGGGCCCGCCGAGCAGTACTTC.

The CDR3 coding sequence is TGTGCCAGCAGCTCACGTCTAGCGGACACAGATACGCAGTATTTT. This sequence encodes CASSSRLADTDTQYF. The chain recombines TRBV7-2 with TRBJ2-3; 7 nucleotides line up with TRBD2. This CDR3 is 15 amino acids long. CDR1 is SGHTA and CDR2 is FQGNSA in the germline V gene. V lost 4 bases to trimming and J lost 2 bases; unmatched junction nucleotides: 6.